This record looks at one T cell receptor beta chain sequence and its context. Its antigen remains undetermined. No clone much larger than this one lies a single base away; base qualities are absent. In the prospective study, participants were roughly 18 to 95 years old, resided in under 30 geographic areas of the United States, and were enrolled through a virtual design. Cohort assignment in the prospective study relied on participant-reported clinical history from a screening survey and a study questionnaire. Exposed participants had been in contact, within 2 weeks of entering the study, with a person who had a PCR-confirmed or clinician-diagnosed case of COVID-19. In the prospective study, whole blood, serum and a nasopharyngeal or oropharyngeal swab were collected from each participant by mobile phlebotomists. Participants in the prospective study had the option to provide additional blood draws and questionnaires over an approximately 2-month period. Blood samples from the prospective study were shipped frozen or at room temperature prior to DNA extraction.

This entry is derived from a study of blood T cell repertoires in COVID-19 (dated by TCRdb to 2019 to 2021). As for the study more broadly: Samples covering the acute and convalescent phases of COVID-19 were provided by collaborators in the United States, Italy and Spain. The material from the prospective study consisted of cDNA or gDNA derived from T cells, B-cell-depleted T cells, or PBMCs. Samples were obtained from the ongoing ImmuneRACE study (first 160 participants) and from 950 to 1,500 subjects provided by 6 global collaborators. Deeply sampled blood TCRbeta repertoires from subjects exposed to, actively infected with, or recovered from COVID-19 were included in the dataset. HLA class I and class II types, where available, came from metadata supplied by the sample provider rather than from assay-based typing. A de-identified subject ID, COVID-19 status, age in years and sex were almost always included in the sample metadata. The repertoires were released in a freely available public database meant as a resource for research on the immune response to SARS-CoV-2.

The investigation overall reported the following: The quantity of clinical and demographic metadata differed by source and by participant and was supplied without curation.

TCRbeta CDR3 regions were amplified from genomic DNA by means of the immunoSEQ Assay, a bias-controlled multiplex PCR. Concerning the study's data processing: Nucleated cell counts per sample were estimated from amplification of reference gene primers within the assay. To quantify the absolute abundance of each unique TCRbeta CDR3 rearrangement, sequence reads were collapsed and filtered. Productive Simpson clonality was computed per sample as the square root of Simpson's diversity index over productive rearrangements. TCRdb holds this immuneACCESS table with in-frame rearrangements only. Some clones are missing; in checked studies, unresolved V genes explain under half, and the rest has no known cause. V and J calls and clone size follow that table, whereas D and trimming were derived from the DNA. The sample yields about 430,000 clones; roughly 84% were counted once. The ten biggest clones cover roughly 1.4% of the sample.

The junction carries 17 bases between V and J, which are trimmed by 4 bases and 7 bases respectively. Counted from cysteine to phenylalanine, this CDR3 has 14 amino acids. The read is trimmed to its CDR3 DNA, 42 bases read in frame from base 1. From a lookup of the germline V gene, CDR1 and CDR2 are SGDLS and YYNGEE. The receptor chain draws on TRBV9 and TRBJ1-1, with no confidently assigned D gene. The source of this sequence is a young woman who had been exposed to COVID-19. Sequencing was done on a sample of PBMCs or T cells enriched from blood (not recorded which). Read as DNA, the sequence is TGTGCCAGCAGCCCCTCGGTCGTGGGCAATGAAGCTTTCTTT. The translation is CASSPSVVGNEAFF.